This T cell receptor beta chain was retrieved from a study of blood T cell repertoires in COVID-19. The table came from immunoSEQ multiplex PCR; TCRdb's copy has only in-frame clones and leaves some out. This sample has 75,000 to 95,000 clones, with roughly nine tenths found just once. The CDR3 length is 16 residues. The germline gives CDR1 LGHNA, CDR2 YSLEER. V lost 4 bases and J lost 3; bases outside the gene matches: 9. The chain is built from TRBV4-3 and TRBJ1-1; 9 bases match TRBD1. Sequenced sample: peripheral blood. This TCR came from a man between 60 and 70 years old with acute or convalescent COVID-19. The CDR3 sequence: CASSPRDRVTDTEAFF. CDR3 coding DNA: TGCGCCAGCAGCCCCCGGGACAGGGTAACTGACACTGAAGCTTTCTTT.